This is a list of T cell receptor beta chains from one sample in a study of regulatory T cells in long-lasting Graves disease. Each CDR3 protein is one row after TCRdb ran MiXCR on the multiplex PCR reads. Seen here are 620,000 or so distinct CDR3 sequences, roughly 15% observed once, and the top ten hold under 20%. This sample was shared with a second study, whose subject was T cells in Graves' hyperthyroidism and ophthalmopathy.

Sequences were derived from peripheral blood mononuclear cells (PBMCs), sampled at new diagnosis, from a patient treated with antithyroid drugs. Source of these receptors: a woman aged 25-40 years with Graves disease. Both conserved end residues are part of each CDR3. Fields, in order: CDR3 protein, J gene, V gene.

CDR3: CASSQVQGGYTF
J: TRBJ1-2
V: TRBV3-1

CDR3: CASISLRETPSRGYTF
J: TRBJ1-2
V: TRBV7-8

CDR3: CASSLVLALSGELFF
J: TRBJ2-2
V: TRBV5-1

CDR3: CATSRNIGQGSEQYF
J: TRBJ2-7
V: TRBV15

CDR3: CASSSRGGKNTEAFF
J: TRBJ1-1
V: TRBV6-5

CDR3: CATSTEDREKLFF
J: TRBJ1-4
V: TRBV24-1

CDR3: CSADDLNTEAFF
J: TRBJ1-1
V: TRBV20-1

CDR3: CASSAGGDRSYEQYF
J: TRBJ2-7
V: TRBV9

CDR3: CSAPNPNSATYEQYF
J: TRBJ2-7
V: TRBV20-1

CDR3: CASSFNRESEAFF
J: TRBJ1-1
V: TRBV27

CDR3: CASSHGTRIYEQYF
J: TRBJ2-7
V: TRBV28

CDR3: CASSGWDSRNSYEQYF
J: TRBJ2-7
V: TRBV6-1

CDR3: CASSAENSSPLHF
J: TRBJ1-6
V: TRBV6-1

CDR3: CASNPGRSFGELFF
J: TRBJ2-2
V: TRBV7-8

CDR3: CASSFGGSPSEQFF
J: TRBJ2-1
V: TRBV7-9

CDR3: CAIGTNHVGYEQYF
J: TRBJ2-7
V: TRBV2

CDR3: CASSTGAKATQYF
J: TRBJ2-5
V: TRBV27

CDR3: CAWSTGGTGELFF
J: TRBJ2-2
V: TRBV30